The 22 T cell receptor beta chains given below trace back to one sample, sequenced in a study of blood T cells in healthy people across ages. Through a sample-barcoded 5' primer and a J-beta primer mix, a second PCR was run for roughly 7 to 11 cycles. TCRdb ran MiXCR on the 5' RACE reads and lists one entry per CDR3 protein. The table has hundreds of thousands of distinct CDR3 sequences, about 25% seen once. The sample was also linked to a second study, of T cells of mothers and their children.

Sequenced sample: blood. These receptor sequences come from a boy under 18 in good health.

The chain uses TRBV14 and TRBJ1-6, with a weak D call TRBD1 (5 bases). Deletions cut 1 base from V and 9 bases from J, with 10 bases between. This CDR3 has 14 residues. CDR1 SGHDN and CDR2 FVKESK come from the germline V gene. The CDR3 DNA sequence: TGTGCCAGCAGCCAAGCTAGGGGCGGTTCACCCCTCCACTTT. Translation: CASSQARGGSPLHF.

This clonotype showed up just a few times. The chain is built from TRBV11-2 and TRBJ1-5; TRBD1 matches at 9 bases. The germline V gene encodes CDR1 SGHAT and CDR2 FQNNGV. With V trimmed by 0 bases and J by 0 bases, 15 bases remained unmatched. This CDR3 contains 21 residues. CDR3 sequence: CASSLDPPGQGFSYSNQPQHF. In DNA form, the CDR3 reads TGTGCCAGCAGCTTAGACCCTCCGGGACAGGGCTTTTCGTATAGCAATCAGCCCCAGCATTTT.

The rearrangement uses TRBV13 and TRBJ2-7; D gene uncertain. The CDR3 covers 11 residues. Trimming shortened V by 2 bases and J by 9 bases, and 8 bases separated the two germline ends. Germline assignment: CDR1 PRHDT and CDR2 FYEKMQ (reference sequence). The CDR3, as DNA: TGTGCCAGCAGCTTATTTACCGTGCAGTACTTC. Amino acids: CASSLFTVQYF.

The chain combines TRBV7-9 with TRBJ1-2; 7 bases fit TRBD1. The CDR3 is 13 amino acids. With 0 bases clipped from V and 11 bases from J, the junction kept 6 bases outside the gene matches. Germline CDR1 and CDR2: SEHNR and FQNEAQ (reference sequence). The CDR3 here is CASSLAAGGSYTF. CDR3 nucleotide sequence: TGTGCCAGCAGCTTAGCGGCAGGGGGATCTTACACCTTC.

This chain uses TRBV4-3 with TRBJ1-1; D is unresolved. The ends were cut back, 4 bases at V and 1 base at J, with 10 bases in the middle. Per germline, CDR1 LGHNA and CDR2 YSLEER. The CDR3 has 14 amino acids. CDR3 coding DNA: TGCGCCAGCAGCCTAGACCAGAGGAACACTGAAGCTTTCTTT. This codes for CASSLDQRNTEAFF.

As for this clonotype: Germline and junction disagree at one end, which may indicate a read error. The chain employs TRBV5-1 and TRBJ1-1, with D possibly TRBD1 on 6 matching bases. CDR1 and CDR2 from the germline V gene are SGHRS and YFSETQ. The CDR3 runs 15 residues. The CDR3 region has the DNA TGCGCCAGCAGGACATCGCCAGGGGAGGACACTAAAGCTTTCTTT. Encoded protein: CASRTSPGEDTKAFF.

This clonotype was counted a few times. The chain uses TRBV4-2 and TRBJ2-2; D may be TRBD1 or TRBD2 (5 bases each). V dropped 4 bases and J dropped 5 bases, with 14 bases sitting between them. The CDR3 has 15 amino acids. CDR1 is LGHNA and CDR2 is YNFKEQ in the germline V gene. The CDR3 DNA follows: TGTGCCAGCAGCCGAACCGGGACGCCAACCGGGGAGCTGTTTTTT. Protein sequence: CASSRTGTPTGELFF.

The chain is built from TRBV20-1 and TRBJ2-1, with 13 bases identical to TRBD2. The germline CDR1 and CDR2 sequences are DFQATT and SNEGSKA (reference sequence). The junction had 6 bases not matched to a gene; V was cut back by 6 bases and J by 10 bases. CDR3 length: 13 amino acids. Written as DNA, the CDR3 is TGCAGTGCCCGGACTAGCGGGAGTGGCGAGCAGTTCTTC. Translating gives CSARTSGSGEQFF.

V and J are TRBV6-5 and TRBJ2-7, with 8 bases matching TRBD2. Germline V gene sequence: CDR1 MNHEY, CDR2 SVGAGI. With 5 bases clipped from V and 2 bases from J, the junction kept 5 bases outside the gene matches. The CDR3 extends over 14 amino acids. As DNA, the CDR3 is TGTGCCAGCAGTCCGACACTAGCGGCCTACGAGCAGTACTTC. Its protein is CASSPTLAAYEQYF.

This clonotype was observed a handful of times. This chain uses TRBV28 with TRBJ1-4; D gene uncertain. The CDR3 length is 15 residues. CDR1 and CDR2 (germline): MDHEN, SYDVKM. The ends were cut back, 1 base at V and 2 bases at J, with 8 bases in the middle. The CDR3 protein is CASSLSRRTNEKLFF. The CDR3 region has the DNA TGTGCCAGCAGTTTATCAAGGCGTACTAATGAAAAACTGTTTTTT.

The chain carries TRBV28 and TRBJ2-7, with D possibly matching TRBD2 (6 bases). Trimming stripped 6 bases from V and 3 bases from J, with 18 bases between. Per germline, CDR1 MDHEN and CDR2 SYDVKM. The CDR3 is 15 residues long. The CDR3 is CASSTSRTFGYEQYF. For the CDR3, the DNA is TGTGCCAGCAGCACTAGCCGAACTTTCGGCTACGAGCAGTACTTC.

This clonotype was seen only a few times. The chain couples TRBV5-6 to TRBJ2-7; no clear D gene. Trimming left V 1 base short and J 6 bases short, with 8 bases between. This CDR3 spans 12 amino acids. Germline V gives CDR1 SGHDT, CDR2 YYEEEE. The CDR3 sequence is CASSLMTGEQYF. The CDR3 DNA reads TGTGCCAGCAGCTTGATGACGGGCGAGCAGTACTTC.

This chain joins TRBV4-1 and TRBJ2-3; possibly TRBD2 for D (6 bases). The V gene lost 9 bases and the J gene lost 7 bases, with 23 bases spanning the gap. The V gene's germline CDR1 is MGHRA and CDR2 YSYEKL. The CDR3 extends over 15 amino acids. This CDR3 is CASIGVGQGGNTQYF. For the CDR3, the DNA is TGCGCCAGTATAGGGGTGGGTCAGGGAGGAAATACGCAGTATTTT.

This clonotype was counted many times. Compared with germline, one end of the junction differs, possibly owing to a read error. The chain employs TRBV7-7 and TRBJ2-2; D possibly corresponds to TRBD1 (6 bases). The germline CDR1 and CDR2 sequences are SSHAT and FNYEAQ (reference sequence). The length of the CDR3 is 15 residues. CDR3 sequence (DNA): TGTGCTAGCAGCCCCCAGGCAGGGGCCACCGGGGAGCTGTTTTTT. It encodes CASSPQAGATGELFF.

The rearrangement joins TRBV5-6 to TRBJ1-1; 8 bases match TRBD1. Germline V gene sequence: CDR1 SGHDT, CDR2 YYEEEE. The CDR3 contains 14 residues. Unmatched junction bases numbered 9, after V lost 3 bases and J lost 8 bases. Here the CDR3 reads CASSSTGTGSEAFF. DNA for the CDR3: TGTGCCAGCAGCTCAACCGGGACAGGATCCGAAGCTTTCTTT.

The chain combines TRBV10-3 with TRBJ2-7, with 8 bases identical to TRBD1. The trim removed 6 bases at V and 7 bases at J, leaving 17 bases unmatched. The CDR3 consists of 16 residues. In germline, CDR1 is ENHRY, CDR2 SYGVKD. This chain's CDR3 is CAISLGQGTLGSEQYF. The CDR3 coding sequence is TGTGCCATCAGCCTAGGACAGGGAACCCTTGGGTCAGAGCAGTACTTC.

The chain uses TRBV10-3 and TRBJ1-5; the D gene is possibly TRBD1 (5 bases). The V and J ends lost 4 bases and 6 bases respectively, with 16 bases between them. The CDR3 spans 15 residues. Germline V gives CDR1 ENHRY, CDR2 SYGVKD. The CDR3 sequence: CAISVGEPTGQPQHF. CDR3 sequence (DNA): TGTGCCATCAGTGTAGGGGAGCCCACCGGTCAGCCCCAGCATTTT.

This clonotype came up a few times. The chain is built from TRBV15 and TRBJ1-4; D unclear. V was trimmed by 0 bases and J by 7 bases, leaving 6 bases between them. Per the germline V gene, CDR1 is LNHNV and CDR2 is YYDKDF (reference sequence). This CDR3 spans 13 amino acids. In DNA form, the CDR3 reads TGTGCCACCAGCAGAGATCGGCGTGAAAAACTGTTTTTT. This translates into CATSRDRREKLFF.

This clonotype was found a few times. The chain uses TRBV28 and TRBJ2-1; no firm D call. The germline V gene encodes CDR1 MDHEN and CDR2 SYDVKM. V shed 10 bases and J shed 7 bases, with 8 bases lying between them. The CDR3 sequence is 10 residues long. CDR3 sequence: CANQINEQFF. In nucleotides, the CDR3 is TGTGCCAACCAAATTAATGAGCAGTTCTTC.

This clonotype was counted only a few times. The V call is TRBV20-1, the J call TRBJ2-1; 7 nucleotides align to TRBD2. The V and J ends lost 3 bases and 1 base, in that order; junction bases with no gene match: 18. Germline V gene data show CDR1 as DFQATT and CDR2 as SNEGSKA (reference sequence). This CDR3 has 19 amino acids. CDR3 amino acids: CSARVLGGGSRISYNEQFF. CDR3 DNA: TGCAGTGCTAGGGTTTTGGGGGGAGGGTCCAGGATTTCCTACAATGAGCAGTTCTTC.

In this sample, this clonotype turned up a few times. The chain couples TRBV15 to TRBJ2-5; no clear D gene. Germline loops: CDR1 LNHNV, CDR2 YYDKDF (reference sequence). The CDR3 is made up of 15 amino acids. V lost 0 bases to trimming and J lost 7 bases, with 15 bases between them. The CDR3 bases are TGTGCCACCAGCAGAGATTTAGTCCAAGAAGGGACCCAGTACTTC. As protein: CATSRDLVQEGTQYF.

This chain joins TRBV12-3 or TRBV12-4 and TRBJ2-7; 10 nucleotides align to TRBD1. The CDR3 has 13 residues. V dropped 6 bases and J dropped 9; count of bases not matched to a gene: 8. CDR3 in DNA: TGTGCCAGCAGCCGAACAAGGACAGGGGGGCAGTACTTC. This codes for CASSRTRTGGQYF.